The TCR beta chain described here comes from a study of beta chain features in type 1 diabetes (dated by TCRdb to 2017 to 2018). About the study as a whole: Patients and healthy donors did not differ in mean age, gender distribution, total cell number or subset yield. Regulatory and stem cell-like memory subsets were isolated from only 8 patients and about eight healthy donors, whereas naive and central memory subsets came from all 30 or so donors. A total of roughly 100 million sorted cells were examined across all samples, and the number of cells per subset was strongly correlated with RNA yield. In the study, TCRB repertoires of sorted circulating CD4+ T cell subsets from recently diagnosed type 1 diabetes patients were compared with those of matched healthy donors. Findings and caveats that apply to the study as a whole: A moderate but significant shortening of TCRB CDR3 length was observed in type 1 diabetes patients in all four CD4+ subsets. Shorter templates might have been favored by PCR, but patient and control samples were amplified and corrected together, so both groups would have been affected equally by any skew. Sequencing cDNA rather than genomic DNA could over-represent highly expressing activated cells, although activation and CD3 levels did not differ between groups. Naive, central memory and regulatory TCRB repertoires appeared more similar among patients than among healthy donors. Only small numbers of individuals were included in the HLA sub-analyses, which left unresolved whether HLA type had any influence on TCRB rearrangement. Patients with type 1 diabetes made fewer insertions and deleted more nucleotides at VDJ recombination sites, implying thymic rearrangement abnormalities.

Each donor gave one peripheral blood draw, around 100 mL on average, collected into heparinised tubes. A BD FACSAria II was used to sort naive, central memory, regulatory and stem cell-like memory CD4+ T cells with a panel that included CD45RO, CCR7, CD25, CD127, CD95 and CD27. A purity above 98% was achieved for all sorted populations. PBMCs were separated immediately by Lymphoprep density gradient centrifugation and were stained directly, without being cultured. So that batch effects would be minimized, each experiment stained and sorted samples in pairs, pairing one healthy donor with one patient. Trimming removed 10 bases from V and 2 bases from J, leaving 15 bases between the germline ends. The germline V gene supplies CDR1 MGHDK and CDR2 SYGVNS. Inclusive of the bounding cysteine and phenylalanine, the CDR3 is 13 residues long. The retained sequence is limited to the CDR3, 39 bases, with the frame set at the first base.

On this clone: Its specific antigen is unknown. No base qualities exist here, and no much larger clone lies one base off it.

The entire isolated RNA was reverse transcribed using the High Capacity cDNA Reverse Transcription Kit, and thus expressed TCRB transcripts were sequenced. Deep immunoSEQ sequencing was applied to naive, central memory and regulatory T cell samples, giving an average of roughly 3.5 million total reads per sample. Sorted cells were lysed in RLT buffer, and RNA was extracted using DNase-treated RNeasy Micro or Mini kits according to cell number. To prevent cross-contamination, every cell subset was processed on its own, while patient and healthy donor samples were processed together. The immunoSEQ multiplex PCR was used to amplify TCRB sequences from cDNA, generating 87-bp fragments that spanned the CDR3 region. Sequencing of the amplicons was performed on the Illumina HiSeq platform. From the authors' description of their analysis: Synthetic template baselines were used to correct PCR bias computationally, reads within Hamming distance 2 were collapsed together, and singletons that could not be merged were discarded. By aligning reads against IMGT, V, D and J genes, CDR3 length, and insertions or deletions at six rearrangement sites were assigned. Within each subset, clonotype counts were normalized to sorted cell number, after which true diversity and Gini coefficients were computed with the tcR R package. The overlap coefficient, calculated on TCRB nucleotide sequences, was used to measure repertoire sharing. As a proxy for the pre-selection repertoire, out-of-frame TCRB sequences from naive cells were analyzed. TCRdb mirrors the immuneACCESS table, restricted to in-frame sequences. Some clones are absent from its copies; in checked studies, under half trace to an unresolved V gene, and the reason for the others is unknown. V and J calls and clone size follow that table, whereas D and trimming were derived from the DNA. For this sample the table gives hundreds of thousands of clones, of which approximately 15% were detected only once. The ten top clones hold about 0.04% of the sample.

This receptor was identified in a man aged 30 to 45 in good health. The specimen sequenced was naive CD4+ T cells from blood. The label giving this sample's cell subset or site can be read as: true naive CD4+ T cells. This receptor chain uses TRBV25-1 and TRBJ2-7, with no confidently assigned D gene. The DNA is as follows: TGTGCCACCACCCTCACTGGTACCTACGAGCAGTACTTC. It codes for CATTLTGTYEQYF.